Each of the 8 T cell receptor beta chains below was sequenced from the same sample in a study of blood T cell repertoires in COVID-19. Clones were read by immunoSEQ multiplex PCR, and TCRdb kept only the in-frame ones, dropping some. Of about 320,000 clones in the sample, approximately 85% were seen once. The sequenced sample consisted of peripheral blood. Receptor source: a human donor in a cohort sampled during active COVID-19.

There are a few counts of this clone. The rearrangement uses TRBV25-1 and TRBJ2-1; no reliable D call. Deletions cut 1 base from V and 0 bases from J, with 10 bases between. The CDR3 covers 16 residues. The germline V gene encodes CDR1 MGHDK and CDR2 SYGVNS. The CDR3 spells CASSESGLSSYNEQFF. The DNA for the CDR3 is TGTGCCAGCAGTGAATCGGGTCTAAGCTCCTACAATGAGCAGTTCTTC.

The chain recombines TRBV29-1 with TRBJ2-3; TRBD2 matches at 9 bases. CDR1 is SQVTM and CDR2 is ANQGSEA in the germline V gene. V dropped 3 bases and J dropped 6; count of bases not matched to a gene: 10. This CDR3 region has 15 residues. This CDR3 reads CSVDTRRGGRDTQYF. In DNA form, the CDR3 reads TGCAGCGTTGATACACGGCGGGGGGGCCGCGATACGCAGTATTTT.

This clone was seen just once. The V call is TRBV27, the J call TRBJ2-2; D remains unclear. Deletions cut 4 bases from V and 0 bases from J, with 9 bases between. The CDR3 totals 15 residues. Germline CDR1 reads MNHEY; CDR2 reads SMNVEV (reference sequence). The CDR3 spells CASSSTLTNTGELFF. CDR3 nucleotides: TGTGCCAGCAGTTCGACACTTACGAACACCGGGGAGCTGTTTTTT.

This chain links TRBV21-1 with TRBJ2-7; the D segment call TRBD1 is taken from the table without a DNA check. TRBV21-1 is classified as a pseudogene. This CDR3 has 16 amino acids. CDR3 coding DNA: TGTGCCAGCACCAAACCCCCACAGGGGATCCGTGGTGAGCAGTACTTC. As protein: CASTKPPQGIRGEQYF.

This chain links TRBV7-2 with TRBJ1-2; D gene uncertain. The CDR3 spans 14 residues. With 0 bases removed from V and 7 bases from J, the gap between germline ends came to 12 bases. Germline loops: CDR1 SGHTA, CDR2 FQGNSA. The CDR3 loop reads CASSLAARMSGYTF. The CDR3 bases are TGTGCCAGCAGCTTAGCAGCCAGGATGTCTGGCTACACCTTC.

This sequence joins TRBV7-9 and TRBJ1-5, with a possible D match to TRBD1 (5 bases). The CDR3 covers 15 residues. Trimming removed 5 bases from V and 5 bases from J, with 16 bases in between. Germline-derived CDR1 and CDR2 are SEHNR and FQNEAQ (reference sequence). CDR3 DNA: TGTGCCAGCAGCCCAACAGGTAGTGGCGATCAGCCCCAGCATTTT. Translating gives CASSPTGSGDQPQHF.

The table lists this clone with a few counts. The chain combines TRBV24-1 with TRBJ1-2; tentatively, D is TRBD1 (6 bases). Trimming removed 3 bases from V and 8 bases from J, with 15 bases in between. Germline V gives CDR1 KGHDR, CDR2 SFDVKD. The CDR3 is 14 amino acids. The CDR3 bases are TGTGCCACCAGTGATGCTCTCCGGGACACCGGCTACACCTTC. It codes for CATSDALRDTGYTF.

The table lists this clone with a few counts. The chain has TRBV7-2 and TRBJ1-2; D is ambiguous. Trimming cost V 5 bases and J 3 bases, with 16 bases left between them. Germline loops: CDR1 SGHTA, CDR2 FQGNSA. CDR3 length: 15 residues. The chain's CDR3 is CASSERNIGDYGYTF. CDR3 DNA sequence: TGTGCCAGCAGCGAGAGGAATATCGGAGACTATGGCTACACCTTC.